Listed below are T cell receptor beta chains from one sample, sequenced in a study of beta chain features in type 1 diabetes. Sequencing was performed with immunoSEQ multiplex PCR; in TCRdb, only in-frame clones are kept and a portion is missing. Seen here are approximately 600,000 clones, roughly an eighth observed once, and the top ten hold around 0.12%. Sequenced sample: naive CD4+ T cells from blood. All receptors derive from a man aged 25 to 40 with type 1 diabetes. The CDR3 runs from the conserved cysteine through the conserved F or W. A D gene is named only where the DNA matches it firmly. Clone size appears in some rows only: once, few, many, or a class for an expanded clone.

clone_size d_call v_call cdr3_aa
- - TRBV6-5 CASMEPYREQFF
few - TRBV5-1 CAINLLLGTEAFF
- - TRBV7-9 CASSPEANTEAFF
few - TRBV7-9 CASSLAIIANEQFF
- - TRBV6-5 CASSYGNLNTEAFF
- - TRBV7-9 CASRRGEGTEAFF
- TRBD1 TRBV7-2 CASSFSGTAGLQPQHF
- - TRBV28 CASSFVGQNEKLFF
few - TRBV2 CASGLLFDYTF
- - TRBV7-2 CASSLTPTGYTF
- - TRBV27 CASRIGGGYNGYTF
few - TRBV6-5 CASSATGTPGYTF
few - TRBV29-1 CSAGGALADTQYF
- - TRBV27 CASSQGRIKSPLHF
- TRBD1 TRBV19 CASSISKRQGNNEQFF
- TRBD1 TRBV7-8 CASSLVPPQGQGYEQYF
few - TRBV10-3 CAISDNPLGTPTKAFF
- - TRBV28 CASSLSRSPNTGELFF
- - TRBV5-1 CASSSGRLQETQYF
- - TRBV6-6 CASSSPGPQHF
- - TRBV5-1 CASSLIGLKETQYF
- - TRBV9 CASSVAPRANQETQYF
- - TRBV30 CAWSVGGSEKLFF
- - TRBV29-1 CSVDLHGYTF
- - TRBV15 CATSRDDRLGEKLFF
few - TRBV5-6 CASSLYGQSPGEQYF
- - TRBV9 CASSVVGGYPPTTGELFF
few - TRBV25-1 CAAGLSDGYTF
- - TRBV7-9 CASSITDTQYF
- - TRBV28 CASSLGRESEQYF
- TRBD1 TRBV10-3 CAIREDRKGDTQYF
few - TRBV12-5 CASGPPGANTEAFF
- - TRBV7-3 CASSFGEARGNTEAFF
few - TRBV7-2 CASSLAAYTDTQYF
- - TRBV28 CASILGQGWNYGYTF
few - TRBV2 CASSDQGEKLFF
few - TRBV4-3 CASSQEGPRGFTDTQYF
- TRBD1 TRBV5-1 CASSFWQGADATDTQYF
few - TRBV18 CASSPLLETYEQYF
- - TRBV28 CASSLMAPRGRSNQPQHF
few TRBD1 TRBV6-5 CASSYLGQGVQYF
- - TRBV27 CASSLSSESHPLHF
few - TRBV9 CASSPSSALSYNEQFF
- - TRBV19 CASSITRGYSNQPQHF
many - TRBV12-5 CASGLGPGTGNTGELFF
few - TRBV7-7 CASSRGMNTEAFF
- - TRBV29-1 CSVGQGRVEQFF
few - TRBV2 CASKSNTGELFF
few - TRBV2 CASSEEGLTEAFF
- TRBD1 TRBV30 CAWSVSGQGNQPQHF
- TRBD1 TRBV6-5 CASTTLGTGTYEQYF
few - TRBV4-3 CASSQGRNYGYTF
- - TRBV30 CAWGVIEADTQYF
- TRBD2 TRBV19 CASRTSGGTDTQYF
- - TRBV25-1 CATEGSYTEAFF
few - TRBV27 CASSSAGYRQPQHF
few - TRBV6-5 CASSYRVVGYGYTF
- TRBD1 TRBV10-1 CASTPGQKQETQYF
few - TRBV7-2 CASSSRGAGTGELFF